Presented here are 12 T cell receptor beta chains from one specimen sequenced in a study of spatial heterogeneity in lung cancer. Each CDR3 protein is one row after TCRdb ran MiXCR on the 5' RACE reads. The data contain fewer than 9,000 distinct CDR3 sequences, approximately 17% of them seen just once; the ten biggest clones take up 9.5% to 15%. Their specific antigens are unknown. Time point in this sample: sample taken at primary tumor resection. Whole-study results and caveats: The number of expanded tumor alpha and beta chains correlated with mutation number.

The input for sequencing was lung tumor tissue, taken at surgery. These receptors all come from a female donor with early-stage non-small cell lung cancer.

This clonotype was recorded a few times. The CDR3 coding sequence is TGCGCCAGCAGCCCGGGAGGGACAGCCAACACCGGGGAGCTGTTTTTT. Its protein is CASSPGGTANTGELFF. V and J are TRBV5-1 and TRBJ2-2; D perhaps matches TRBD2 (8 bases). The germline V and J ends were trimmed by 4 bases and 2 bases, with 15 bases remaining between them. Germline V gene data show CDR1 as SGHRS and CDR2 as YFSETQ. The CDR3 is 16 amino acids.

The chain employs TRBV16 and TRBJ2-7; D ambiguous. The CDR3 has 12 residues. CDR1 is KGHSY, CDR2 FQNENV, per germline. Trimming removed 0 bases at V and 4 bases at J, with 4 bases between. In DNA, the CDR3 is TGTGCCAGCAGCCAATCGAGGTACGAGCAGTACTTC. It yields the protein CASSQSRYEQYF.

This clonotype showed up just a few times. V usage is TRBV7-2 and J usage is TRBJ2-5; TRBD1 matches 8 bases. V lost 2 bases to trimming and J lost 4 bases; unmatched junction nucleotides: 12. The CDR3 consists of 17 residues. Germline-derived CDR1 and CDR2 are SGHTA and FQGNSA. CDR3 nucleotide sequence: TGTGCCAGCAGCTTACAACGATCGGCAGGGGGCGCAGAGACCCAGTACTTC. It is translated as CASSLQRSAGGAETQYF.

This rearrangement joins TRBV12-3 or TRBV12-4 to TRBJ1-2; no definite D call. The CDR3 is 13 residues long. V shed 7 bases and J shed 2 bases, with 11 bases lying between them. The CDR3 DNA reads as TGTGCCAGCAAACGGACGGACAACTATGGCTACACCTTC. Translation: CASKRTDNYGYTF.

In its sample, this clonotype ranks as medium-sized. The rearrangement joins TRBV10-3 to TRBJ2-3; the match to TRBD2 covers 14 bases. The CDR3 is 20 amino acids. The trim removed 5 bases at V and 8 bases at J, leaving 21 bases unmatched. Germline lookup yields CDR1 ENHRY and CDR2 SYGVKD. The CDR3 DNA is TGTGCCATCAGTACCGACCCGGGACTAGCGGGGGAGCCGAGAGCTGGTACGCAGTATTTT. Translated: CAISTDPGLAGEPRAGTQYF.

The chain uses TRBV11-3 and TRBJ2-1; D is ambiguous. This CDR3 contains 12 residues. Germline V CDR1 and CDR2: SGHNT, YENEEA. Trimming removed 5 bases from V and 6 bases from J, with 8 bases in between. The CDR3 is CASSHGGNEQFF. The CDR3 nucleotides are TGTGCCAGCAGCCACGGCGGCAATGAGCAGTTCTTC.

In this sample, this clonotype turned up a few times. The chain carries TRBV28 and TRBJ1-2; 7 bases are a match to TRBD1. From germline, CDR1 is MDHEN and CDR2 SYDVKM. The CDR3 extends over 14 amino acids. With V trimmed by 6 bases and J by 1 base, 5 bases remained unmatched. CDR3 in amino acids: CASRRQGRNYGYTF. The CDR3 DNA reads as TGTGCCAGCAGGAGACAGGGCCGTAACTATGGCTACACCTTC.

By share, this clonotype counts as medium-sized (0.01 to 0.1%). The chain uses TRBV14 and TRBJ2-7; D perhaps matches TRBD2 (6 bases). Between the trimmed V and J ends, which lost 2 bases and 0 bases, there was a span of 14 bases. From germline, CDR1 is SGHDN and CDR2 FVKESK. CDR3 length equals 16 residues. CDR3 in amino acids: CASSQSLWGLSYEQYF. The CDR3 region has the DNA TGTGCCAGCAGCCAATCCCTCTGGGGACTCTCCTACGAGCAGTACTTC.

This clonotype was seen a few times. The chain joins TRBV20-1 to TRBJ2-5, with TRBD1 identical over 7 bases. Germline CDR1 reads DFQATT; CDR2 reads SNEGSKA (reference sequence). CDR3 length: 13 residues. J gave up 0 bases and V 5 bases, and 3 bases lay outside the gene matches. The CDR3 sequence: CSARDSHQETQYF. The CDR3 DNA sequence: TGCAGTGCTCGGGACAGCCACCAAGAGACCCAGTACTTC.

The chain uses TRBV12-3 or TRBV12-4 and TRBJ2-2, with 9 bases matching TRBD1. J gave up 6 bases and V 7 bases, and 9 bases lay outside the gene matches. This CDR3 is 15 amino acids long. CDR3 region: CASTQDRGRSGELFF. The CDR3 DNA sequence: TGTGCCAGCACCCAGGACAGGGGCAGATCCGGGGAGCTGTTTTTT.

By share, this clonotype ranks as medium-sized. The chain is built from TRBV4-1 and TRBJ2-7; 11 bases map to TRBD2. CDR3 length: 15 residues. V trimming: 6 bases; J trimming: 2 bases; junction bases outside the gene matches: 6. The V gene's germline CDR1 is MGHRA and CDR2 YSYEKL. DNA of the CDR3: TGCGCCAGCAGTCCACTAGCGGGGGAGACCTACGAGCAGTACTTC. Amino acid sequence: CASSPLAGETYEQYF.

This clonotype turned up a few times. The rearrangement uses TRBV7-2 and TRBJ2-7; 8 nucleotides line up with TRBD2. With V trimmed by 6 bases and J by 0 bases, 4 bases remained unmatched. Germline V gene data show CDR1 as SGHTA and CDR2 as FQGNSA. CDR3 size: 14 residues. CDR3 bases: TGTGCCAGCAGTCACCGGGGGGGCTCCTACGAGCAGTACTTC. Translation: CASSHRGGSYEQYF.